The 27 T cell receptor beta chains listed next were all sequenced from one sample in a study of long-term antiretroviral therapy in people with HIV. Researchers report immunoSEQ v3.0 was run at survey level. Libraries were prepared by immunoSEQ multiplex PCR; TCRdb keeps only in-frame clonotypes and omits some of them. The top ten clones hold around 5.5% of a sample with about 36,000 clones, 80% of them seen once. The sequencing here drew on unsorted PBMCs, taken 3.4 years after starting antiretroviral therapy. The receptors stem from a young man with HIV.

Here the CDR3 reads CASSLVAGTGNTIYF. Written as DNA, the CDR3 is TGTGCCAGCAGCTTAGTCGCAGGCACTGGAAACACCATATATTTT. This chain connects TRBV7-8 to TRBJ1-3; D is unclear. V was cut by 1 base and J by 2 bases, with 9 bases left in between. CDR1 and CDR2 from the germline V gene are SGHVS and FQNEAQ. The CDR3 has 15 amino acids.

J is TRBJ2-1 and V is TRBV7-2, with a tentative D call TRBD2 (6 bases). V was pared by 3 bases and J by 1 base, with 10 bases between. The CDR3 has 15 residues. The germline V gene encodes CDR1 SGHTA and CDR2 FQGNSA. The DNA for the CDR3 is TGTGCCAGCAGCTTCGGGAGTAGGTCCTACAATGAGCAGTTCTTC. As protein: CASSFGSRSYNEQFF.

The rearrangement joins TRBV6-5 to TRBJ1-5; D is unresolved. Trimming stripped 6 bases from V and 4 bases from J, with 7 bases between. The CDR3 is 12 residues long. Germline lookup yields CDR1 MNHEY and CDR2 SVGAGI. Here the CDR3 reads CASSRPNQPQHF. CDR3 sequence (DNA): TGTGCCAGCAGCAGGCCAAATCAGCCCCAGCATTTT.

The chain links TRBV5-6 to TRBJ1-2; no clear D gene. Germline CDR1 is SGHDT and CDR2 is YYEEEE. The CDR3 consists of 13 residues. The V end was cut by 2 bases, the J end by 8 bases, with 13 bases between. CDR3 coding DNA: TGTGCCAGCAGCTTCATGTTGGGAGTGGGCTACACCTTC. Protein sequence: CASSFMLGVGYTF.

V and J are TRBV11-3 and TRBJ2-5; D possibly corresponds to TRBD1 (5 bases). Germline values: CDR1 SGHNT, CDR2 YENEEA. This CDR3 spans 15 amino acids. Trimming cost V 2 bases and J 3 bases, with 13 bases left between them. CDR3 DNA: TGTGCCAGCAGCTTAATGGGGAAGACAGAAGAGACCCAGTACTTC. This codes for CASSLMGKTEETQYF.

This chain connects TRBV19 to TRBJ1-3; D perhaps matches TRBD1 (5 bases). The CDR3 loop spans 15 amino acids. Trimming shortened V by 7 bases and J by 4 bases, and 17 bases separated the two germline ends. The germline V gene has CDR1 LNHDA and CDR2 SQIVND (reference sequence). CDR3 sequence (DNA): TGTGCCAGTACCGCCGGGAGAGGACAAGGAAACACCATATATTTT. It specifies CASTAGRGQGNTIYF.

The V call is TRBV7-2, the J call TRBJ2-7, with 11 bases matching TRBD2. Per the germline V gene, CDR1 is SGHTA and CDR2 is FQGNSA. V was pared by 6 bases and J by 7 bases, with 8 bases of the junction left unmatched. This CDR3 has 14 residues. The CDR3 bases are TGTGCCAGCAGGCTAGCGGGAGGAGGGAATGAGCAGTACTTC. It is translated as CASRLAGGGNEQYF.

The chain recombines TRBV7-2 with TRBJ1-2, with 8 bases identical to TRBD1. The CDR3 runs 12 residues. V shed 4 bases, J shed 8 bases, and the junction held 3 bases outside the gene matches. Germline V CDR1 and CDR2: SGHTA, FQGNSA. This CDR3 is CASSSTGVGYTF. The CDR3 coding sequence is TGTGCCAGCAGCTCGACAGGGGTAGGCTACACCTTC. Using reference TRBV7-2 and TRBJ1-2 for the parts outside the CDR3, the full variable domain is GAGVSQSPSNKVTEKGKDVELRCDPISGHTALYWYRQSLGQGLEFLIYFQGNSAPDKSGLPSDRFSAERTGGSVSTLTIQRTQQEDSAVYLCASSSTGVGYTFGSGTRLTVV.

V and J are TRBV19 and TRBJ1-5; a possible D gene is TRBD1 (5 bases). Trimming pared 5 bases from V and 0 bases from J, leaving 11 bases between. The CDR3 runs 15 residues. The germline V gene has CDR1 LNHDA and CDR2 SQIVND (reference sequence). CDR3 sequence reads: CASSPGRASNQPQHF. CDR3 nucleotides: TGTGCCAGTAGTCCGGGACGGGCTAGCAATCAGCCCCAGCATTTT.

This chain links TRBV7-2 with TRBJ2-1; 12 bases are a match to TRBD2. With V trimmed by 5 bases and J by 9 bases, 8 bases remained unmatched. The CDR3 totals 15 residues. Germline V lookup: CDR1 SGHTA, CDR2 FQGNSA. CDR3 DNA sequence: TGTGCCAGCAGCATGACTAGCGGGAGATCGGGTGAGCAGTTCTTC. It specifies CASSMTSGRSGEQFF.

The genes are TRBV6-6 and TRBJ2-1; D is ambiguous. CDR1 is MNHNY, CDR2 SVGAGI, per germline (reference sequence). The CDR3 is made up of 11 amino acids. V lost 9 bases to trimming and J lost 7 bases, with 10 bases between them. CDR3 sequence: CASNLENEQFF. DNA for the CDR3: TGTGCCAGTAACCTGGAAAATGAGCAGTTCTTC.

The J gene is TRBJ2-3, the V gene TRBV19; TRBD1 agrees at 7 bases. Germline CDR1 LNHDA, CDR2 SQIVND (reference sequence). V shed 2 bases and J 2 bases; nucleotides not matched to a gene: 4. The CDR3 has 15 residues. In DNA, the CDR3 is TGTGCCAGTAGTATAACCGGGACAGACACAGATACGCAGTATTTT. Its protein is CASSITGTDTDTQYF.

V is TRBV19 and J is TRBJ2-7; D possibly corresponds to TRBD1 (6 bases). Between the trimmed V and J ends, which lost 5 bases and 0 bases, there was a span of 11 bases. Germline V lookup: CDR1 LNHDA, CDR2 SQIVND (reference sequence). This CDR3 is built from 14 residues. CDR3 in DNA: TGTGCCAGTAGTCTTTCAGGGGTCTCCTACGAGCAGTACTTC. It codes for CASSLSGVSYEQYF.

The chain links TRBV9 to TRBJ2-3; 7 bases map to TRBD2. CDR1 is SGDLS, CDR2 YYNGEE, per germline. V lost 7 bases to trimming and J lost 0 bases; unmatched junction nucleotides: 8. There are 15 residues in the CDR3. CDR3 protein: CASGEGAGSTDTQYF. The CDR3 nucleotides are TGTGCCAGCGGTGAGGGAGCGGGAAGCACAGATACGCAGTATTTT.

This chain joins TRBV15 and TRBJ1-1, with D possibly TRBD1 on 5 matching bases. The V gene lost 4 bases and the J gene lost 8 bases, with 17 bases spanning the gap. Germline V CDR1 and CDR2: LNHNV, YYDKDF (reference sequence). This CDR3 has 14 amino acids. CDR3 bases: TGTGCCACCAGCATCGCCAGGGCGGCGCTCGAAGCTTTCTTT. This encodes CATSIARAALEAFF.

The chain couples TRBV7-9 to TRBJ2-1, with 12 bases that match TRBD1. Trimming at V came to 4 bases and at J to 6 bases, leaving 4 bases not matched to a gene. The CDR3 has 15 amino acids. Germline values: CDR1 SEHNR, CDR2 FQNEAQ (reference sequence). The DNA for the CDR3 is TGTGCCAGCAGCTGGGACAGGGGGCTAATCAATGAGCAGTTCTTC. Its translation is CASSWDRGLINEQFF.

The chain couples TRBV7-8 to TRBJ2-7; 14 bases map to TRBD2. V lost 3 bases, J lost 5 bases, and 12 bases stayed unmatched. CDR3 length equals 18 residues. Germline CDR1 reads SGHVS; CDR2 reads FQNEAQ. CDR3 sequence reads: CASSFLGGTSGSRHEQYF. The CDR3 region has the DNA TGTGCCAGCAGCTTCCTAGGAGGGACTAGCGGGAGTCGCCACGAGCAGTACTTC.

The V call is TRBV4-1, the J call TRBJ1-1; D unresolved. Germline values: CDR1 MGHRA, CDR2 YSYEKL. CDR3 length: 15 amino acids. Deletions cut 0 bases from V and 3 bases from J, with 11 bases between. DNA for the CDR3: TGCGCCAGCAGCCAAGACCGACACGGGGACACTGAAGCTTTCTTT. It translates to CASSQDRHGDTEAFF.

The chain combines TRBV5-6 with TRBJ2-1; D gene ambiguous. The CDR3 loop spans 15 amino acids. The V gene's germline CDR1 is SGHDT and CDR2 YYEEEE. Trimming pared 0 bases from V and 5 bases from J, leaving 12 bases between. In nucleotides, the CDR3 is TGTGCCAGCAGCTTGGCCCCTAGAAGCAACAATGAGCAGTTCTTC. Its translation is CASSLAPRSNNEQFF.

There are a few counts of this clone. V gene TRBV15 combines with J gene TRBJ1-1, with TRBD1 matching 8 bases. Germline values: CDR1 LNHNV, CDR2 YYDKDF (reference sequence). This CDR3 has 17 amino acids. J was trimmed by 3 bases and V by 0 bases; bases with no gene match: 9. CDR3 bases: TGTGCCACCAGCAGAGATTACGGACAGGGTTTATACACTGAAGCTTTCTTT. Translation gives CATSRDYGQGLYTEAFF. Full variable domain (missing parts from reference TRBV15 and TRBJ1-1): DAMVIQNPRYQVTQFGKPVTLSCSQTLNHNVMYWYQQKSSQAPKLLFHYYDKDFNNEADTPDNFQSRRPNTSFCFLDIRSPGLGDTAMYLCATSRDYGQGLYTEAFFGQGTRLTVV.

The genes are TRBV4-3 and TRBJ2-1; TRBD1 agrees at 9 bases. Germline V CDR1 and CDR2: LGHNA, YSLEER. With 4 bases clipped from V and 5 bases from J, the junction kept 9 bases outside the gene matches. This CDR3 contains 16 residues. The CDR3 DNA follows: TGCGCCAGCAGCCGAGTAACGGGACAGGGCAACAATGAGCAGTTCTTC. This translates into CASSRVTGQGNNEQFF.

This chain joins TRBV10-3 and TRBJ2-7, with D perhaps matching TRBD1 (5 bases). Between the trimmed V and J ends, which lost 4 bases and 0 bases, there was a span of 16 bases. The CDR3 is 16 residues long. Looked up from germline, CDR1 is ENHRY and CDR2 is SYGVKD. CDR3 in amino acids: CAISVFTGQISYEQYF. CDR3 nucleotides: TGTGCCATCAGTGTGTTTACAGGACAAATCTCCTACGAGCAGTACTTC.

This chain uses TRBV5-8 with TRBJ2-7; D gene ambiguous. Germline V gene data show CDR1 as SGHTS and CDR2 as YDEGEE. The CDR3 has 14 residues. The V end was cut by 0 bases, the J end by 4 bases, with 11 bases between. DNA of the CDR3: TGTGCCAGCAGCTTGGGAGTCGTTAGATACGAGCAGTACTTC. Translating gives CASSLGVVRYEQYF.

DNA for the CDR3: TGTGCCAGCAGCTTGGCGGGACTAGCGCACGAGCAGTACTTC. Translating gives CASSLAGLAHEQYF. This rearrangement joins TRBV7-2 to TRBJ2-7, with 10 bases matching TRBD2. Germline assignment: CDR1 SGHTA and CDR2 FQGNSA. This CDR3 is built from 14 residues. With V trimmed by 3 bases and J by 5 bases, 4 bases remained unmatched. Using reference TRBV7-2 and TRBJ2-7 for the parts outside the CDR3, the full variable domain is GAGVSQSPSNKVTEKGKDVELRCDPISGHTALYWYRQSLGQGLEFLIYFQGNSAPDKSGLPSDRFSAERTGGSVSTLTIQRTQQEDSAVYLCASSLAGLAHEQYFGPGTRLTVT.

This chain links TRBV7-6 with TRBJ2-2; D not certain. V was pared by 3 bases and J by 8 bases, with 4 bases between. Germline-derived CDR1 and CDR2 are SGHVS and FNYEAQ. The length of the CDR3 is 11 residues. CDR3 bases: TGTGCCAGCAGCTTGGCGGGGGAGCTGTTTTTT. This codes for CASSLAGELFF.

The V gene is TRBV15, the J gene TRBJ1-5, with TRBD1 identical over 7 bases. The CDR3 spans 15 residues. CDR1 and CDR2 from the germline V gene are LNHNV and YYDKDF (reference sequence). V gave up 3 bases and J gave up 2 bases; unmatched junction bases: 4. CDR3 coding DNA: TGTGCCACCAGCAGCCGTACAGGGGGCAATCAGCCCCAGCATTTT. As protein: CATSSRTGGNQPQHF.

The CDR3 sequence: CASRTQGAYIQYF. The CDR3 nucleotides are TGTGCCAGCAGGACACAGGGGGCATACATTCAGTACTTC. The V and J genes are TRBV6-5 and TRBJ2-4, with 9 bases lining up with TRBD1. The V gene end was trimmed by 6 bases and the J gene end by 8 bases; junction bases not matched to a gene: 5. There are 13 residues in the CDR3. Germline values: CDR1 MNHEY, CDR2 SVGAGI.